This T cell receptor (beta chain) derives from a study of shared clonotypes between healthy human individuals. Sequenced by immunoSEQ multiplex PCR; TCRdb stores in-frame clones only, minus some. The sample records about 690,000 clones, less than 95% being singletons. The CDR3 is 14 amino acids. The germline gives CDR1 MGHRA, CDR2 YSYEKL. Trimming left V 0 bases short and J 6 bases short, with 8 bases between. This clonotype was sampled from a man between 18 and 35 years old in good health. Some clones in this sample may be carry-over from other donors' samples. Sequencing was performed on memory CD8+ T cells from PBMCs. Documented subset: CD45RO+ cells pooled with CCR7-negative TemRA cells. The chain employs TRBV4-1 and TRBJ1-4; D gene uncertain. The CDR3 nucleotides are TGCGCCAGCAGCCAAGACAGGTGGGATGAAAAACTGTTTTTT. Protein sequence: CASSQDRWDEKLFF.